This TCR beta chain was captured in a study of shared clonotypes between healthy human individuals. Study information: A few men and a couple of women, aged 18 to 49, were donors. Broader study findings: Relative to memory subsets, naive subsets generally showed larger estimated richness. Rarefaction analysis demonstrated incomplete sorted-subset sequencing notwithstanding large depth. Only blood was sampled; tissue repertoires likely differ.

The CDR3 contains 14 residues. V gave up 4 bases and J gave up 6 bases, with 13 bases separating them. In germline, CDR1 is SGHTA, CDR2 FQGTGA. Produced via immunoSEQ multiplex PCR; TCRdb's table is partial and in-frame only. The sample has roughly 1 million clones, 70% to 80% seen once. A remark on this clone: Its antigen is not identified.

V is TRBV7-3 and J is TRBJ2-1; TRBD2 is a possible D gene (6 bases). The source is a man aged 18 to 35 in good health. Some clones in this sample may be carry-over from other donors' samples. The sample taken for sequencing was memory CD4+ T cells from PBMCs. Subset given: CD45RA-negative fraction. The CDR3 DNA is TGTGCCAGCAGCTCGGGACTCTCTCCCAATGAGCAGTTCTTC. Its protein product is CASSSGLSPNEQFF.